These 27 T cell receptor beta chains share one sample of origin, sequenced in a study of T cell responses to AZD1222 COVID-19 vaccine. TCRdb's copy holds only in-frame clones and misses some; the assay was immunoSEQ multiplex PCR. The table lists about 150,000 clones, roughly 88% of them singletons. Sequenced material: peripheral blood, taken 28 days after the second AZD1222 dose. The receptor source for this set is an adult who received the AZD1222 COVID-19 vaccine.

In its sample, this clone was seen once. The rearrangement uses TRBV28 and TRBJ2-7, with 8 bases matching TRBD2. Germline V gives CDR1 MDHEN, CDR2 SYDVKM. The CDR3 runs to 19 residues. J lost 2 bases, V lost 9 bases, and 24 bases had no gene match. CDR3 residues: CASHSPSAGVRLSTYEQYF. The CDR3 region has the DNA TGTGCCAGTCATTCACCCTCAGCGGGAGTCAGGTTGAGCACCTACGAGCAGTACTTC.

V gene TRBV5-1 combines with J gene TRBJ1-1; unclear D gene. The V gene lost 0 bases and the J gene lost 8 bases, with 14 bases spanning the gap. The CDR3 runs to 14 residues. Germline CDR1 SGHRS, CDR2 YFSETQ. The CDR3 DNA is TGCGCCAGCAGCTTGGCGGCAGTGCCGGGCGAAGCTTTCTTT. It codes for CASSLAAVPGEAFF.

The rearrangement links TRBV25-1 to TRBJ1-1; no reliable D call. Deletions cut 1 base from V and 1 base from J, with 10 bases between. The germline CDR1 and CDR2 sequences are MGHDK and SYGVNS. The CDR3 extends over 15 amino acids. In DNA, the CDR3 is TGTGCCAGCAGTGAATCTGTCAGGACGAACACTGAAGCTTTCTTT. This sequence encodes CASSESVRTNTEAFF. Drawing the rest from reference TRBV25-1 and TRBJ1-1, the complete variable domain is EADIYQTPRYLVIGTGKKITLECSQTMGHDKMYWYQQDPGMELHLIHYSYGVNSTEKGDLSSESTVSRIRTEHFPLTLESARPSHTSQYLCASSESVRTNTEAFFGQGTRLTVV.

The rearrangement joins TRBV6-1 to TRBJ2-3, with 12 bases matching TRBD2. CDR3 length: 16 amino acids. Germline CDR1 reads MNHNS; CDR2 reads SASEGT. With V trimmed by 3 bases and J by 6 bases, 7 bases remained unmatched. This CDR3 reads CASSDLLAGGWDTQYF. CDR3 coding DNA: TGTGCCAGCAGTGATCTGCTAGCGGGGGGGTGGGATACGCAGTATTTT.

This sequence joins TRBV6-5 and TRBJ2-1, with a possible D match to TRBD2 (6 bases). Trimming took 7 bases from V and 8 from J, leaving 21 bases between them. Germline V gives CDR1 MNHEY, CDR2 SVGAGI. The CDR3 totals 15 residues. The CDR3 spells CASTQRAALGDEQFF. For the CDR3, the DNA is TGTGCCAGCACCCAGCGGGCAGCGTTGGGCGATGAGCAGTTCTTC.

CDR3 DNA sequence: TGTGCCAGTAGTCCCGGGGACAGGAACTCTGGAAACACCATATATTTT. Amino acids: CASSPGDRNSGNTIYF. The chain has TRBV19 and TRBJ1-3; TRBD1 matches 8 bases. The V gene's germline CDR1 is LNHDA and CDR2 SQIVND (reference sequence). This CDR3 spans 16 amino acids. V lost 5 bases, J lost 0 bases, and 6 bases stayed unmatched.

The chain couples TRBV9 to TRBJ2-5; 11 nucleotides align to TRBD2. The CDR3 runs to 15 residues. From germline, CDR1 is SGDLS and CDR2 YYNGEE. Trimming removed 3 bases from V and 7 bases from J; junction bases left unmatched: 8. The CDR3 sequence is CASSGGLAGTWTQYF. The CDR3 bases are TGTGCCAGCAGCGGAGGACTAGCGGGTACCTGGACCCAGTACTTC.

V and J are TRBV7-2 and TRBJ1-3; no clear D. This CDR3 is built from 15 residues. Per germline, CDR1 SGHTA and CDR2 FQGNSA. Deletions cut 3 bases from V and 4 bases from J, with 13 bases between. The CDR3 loop is CASSFQSGNGNTIYF. CDR3 nucleotide sequence: TGTGCCAGCAGCTTTCAGTCCGGGAACGGAAACACCATATATTTT. Full variable domain (outside the CDR3, taken from reference TRBV7-2 and TRBJ1-3): GAGVSQSPSNKVTEKGKDVELRCDPISGHTALYWYRQSLGQGLEFLIYFQGNSAPDKSGLPSDRFSAERTGGSVSTLTIQRTQQEDSAVYLCASSFQSGNGNTIYFGEGSWLTVV.

V usage is TRBV5-5 and J usage is TRBJ1-2; possible D gene TRBD1, 6 bases. Germline values: CDR1 SGHKS, CDR2 YYEKEE (reference sequence). The V gene lost 0 bases and the J gene lost 7 bases, with 13 bases spanning the gap. The CDR3 sequence is 14 residues long. CDR3 amino acids: CASSLDPTGPGYTF. CDR3 bases: TGTGCCAGCAGCTTGGACCCGACAGGACCTGGCTACACCTTC.

The genes are TRBV19 and TRBJ2-7, with D tentatively TRBD1 (5 bases). Trimming removed 4 bases at V and 1 base at J, with 8 bases between. From germline, CDR1 is LNHDA and CDR2 SQIVND (reference sequence). CDR3 length equals 13 residues. The CDR3 protein is CASSNRQSYEQYF. In DNA, the CDR3 is TGTGCCAGTAGTAATCGACAGTCCTACGAGCAGTACTTC.

The chain links TRBV18 to TRBJ2-3; 8 bases line up with TRBD2. Unmatched junction bases numbered 6, after V lost 2 bases and J lost 2 bases. The CDR3 sequence is 16 residues long. Looked up from germline, CDR1 is KGHSH and CDR2 is LQKENI. CDR3 sequence reads: CASSPMGLGTTDTQYF. Written as DNA, the CDR3 is TGTGCCAGCTCACCAATGGGACTAGGCACCACAGATACGCAGTATTTT.

This sequence joins TRBV27 and TRBJ1-6; 8 bases map to TRBD1. Germline V gene lookup returns CDR1 MNHEY and CDR2 SMNVEV (reference sequence). V shed 1 base, J shed 7 bases, and the junction held 3 bases outside the gene matches. The CDR3 covers 15 residues. This chain's CDR3 is CASSLYRTGNSPLHF. The CDR3 DNA is TGTGCCAGCAGTTTATACCGGACAGGGAATTCACCCCTCCACTTT.

CDR3 DNA: TGCGCCAGCAGTCAATCGTGCAGGAAATACGAGCAGTACTTC. As protein: CASSQSCRKYEQYF. V and J are TRBV23-1 and TRBJ2-7; D unresolved. TRBV23-1 is placed among ORFs of uncertain function. V was shortened by 0 bases and J by 4 bases, with 10 bases between the two germline ends. CDR3 size: 14 residues.

The chain has TRBV27 and TRBJ1-2, with D hard to call. CDR1 MNHEY and CDR2 SMNVEV come from the germline V gene (reference sequence). CDR3 length: 10 amino acids. V was trimmed by 10 bases and J by 2 bases, leaving 5 bases between them. CDR3 sequence (DNA): TGTGCCATCGAAAACTATGGCTACACCTTC. Translation gives CAIENYGYTF.

This clone was picked up a small number of times. This sequence joins TRBV7-2 and TRBJ2-7; a weak D match, TRBD2 (6 bases). The CDR3 has 15 residues. V dropped 0 bases and J dropped 4 bases, with 13 bases sitting between them. Germline CDR1 reads SGHTA; CDR2 reads FQGNSA. CDR3 DNA: TGTGCCAGCAGCTTAGCGTCGGGGGTGGGGTACGAGCAGTACTTC. Its protein is CASSLASGVGYEQYF.

The V call is TRBV5-6, the J call TRBJ1-2, with 7 bases aligning to TRBD1. CDR1 and CDR2 (germline): SGHDT, YYEEEE. Unmatched junction bases numbered 6, after V lost 6 bases and J lost 4 bases. This CDR3 spans 13 amino acids. The CDR3 spells CASTGTDFYGYTF. The CDR3 DNA sequence: TGTGCCAGCACCGGGACAGACTTCTATGGCTACACCTTC.

The genes are TRBV5-1 and TRBJ2-1; D might be TRBD2 (6 bases). Trimming took 0 bases from V and 2 from J, leaving 9 bases between them. This CDR3 is built from 15 residues. From germline, CDR1 is SGHRS and CDR2 YFSETQ. CDR3 residues: CASSLEGGPYNEQFF. The CDR3 nucleotides are TGCGCCAGCAGCTTGGAGGGAGGACCCTACAATGAGCAGTTCTTC.

The chain uses TRBV28 and TRBJ2-7; D is perhaps TRBD2 (5 bases). The V end lost 3 bases, the J end lost 5 bases, and 8 bases lay between the germline ends. Looked up from germline, CDR1 is MDHEN and CDR2 is SYDVKM. The CDR3 extends over 12 amino acids. CDR3 sequence (DNA): TGTGCCAGCAGTTTGTTCGGGAACGAGCAGTACTTC. Its protein product is CASSLFGNEQYF.

The rearrangement joins TRBV30 to TRBJ1-5, with TRBD1 identical over 9 bases. The CDR3 has 14 residues. V trimming: 4 bases; J trimming: 5 bases; junction bases outside the gene matches: 6. Germline CDR1 is GTSNPN and CDR2 is SVGIG (reference sequence). CDR3 loop: CAWKVTGGHQPQHF. In DNA, the CDR3 is TGTGCCTGGAAGGTGACAGGGGGTCATCAGCCCCAGCATTTT.

This chain joins TRBV29-1 and TRBJ1-1; D is unclear. CDR1 and CDR2 from the germline V gene are SQVTM and ANQGSEA. Deletions cut 7 bases from V and 3 bases from J, with 9 bases between. The CDR3 contains 11 residues. The CDR3 loop reads CSGAVYTEAFF. Here the CDR3 DNA reads TGCAGCGGCGCGGTATACACTGAAGCTTTCTTT.

This clone was seen a handful of times. The V and J genes are TRBV4-1 and TRBJ2-1; 8 nucleotides align to TRBD1. This CDR3 is built from 15 residues. J was trimmed by 6 bases and V by 4 bases; bases with no gene match: 8. The germline gives CDR1 MGHRA, CDR2 YSYEKL. The CDR3 protein is CASSPRTGSINEQFF. In nucleotides, the CDR3 is TGCGCCAGCAGCCCCCGGACAGGGTCGATCAATGAGCAGTTCTTC.

The chain has TRBV6-1 and TRBJ2-5; TRBD1 is a possible D gene (8 bases). V lost 2 bases to trimming and J lost 6 bases, with 19 bases between them. This CDR3 contains 16 residues. In germline, CDR1 is MNHNS, CDR2 SASEGT. As DNA, the CDR3 is TGTGCCAGCAGTGAACGTGGAACAGGGGGGGGGAAGACCCAGTACTTC. As protein: CASSERGTGGGKTQYF.

The CDR3 loop reads CASSLEAVAREYGYTF. The CDR3 bases are TGTGCCAGCAGCTTAGAGGCAGTAGCGAGAGAATATGGCTACACCTTC. The chain recombines TRBV11-2 with TRBJ1-2; D not resolved. Trimming cost V 0 bases and J 5 bases, with 16 bases left between them. This CDR3 spans 16 amino acids. Germline assignment: CDR1 SGHAT and CDR2 FQNNGV.

V is TRBV9 and J is TRBJ2-5, with D perhaps matching TRBD1 (8 bases). Per germline, CDR1 SGDLS and CDR2 YYNGEE. V lost 0 bases to trimming and J lost 5 bases, with 17 bases between them. The CDR3 runs to 16 residues. CDR3 region: CASSVDPNRGGETQYF. DNA of the CDR3: TGTGCCAGCAGCGTAGACCCGAACAGGGGGGGCGAGACCCAGTACTTC.

The chain is built from TRBV20-1 and TRBJ1-6; D call uncertain. This CDR3 region has 13 residues. Germline values: CDR1 DFQATT, CDR2 SNEGSKA (reference sequence). The V and J ends lost 3 bases and 14 bases respectively, with 17 bases between them. As DNA, the CDR3 is TGCAGTGCTAGTTTTCAGACAACTGAGGCCCTCCACTTT. It yields the protein CSASFQTTEALHF.

The chain employs TRBV3-1 (or the pseudogene TRBV3-2) and TRBJ2-5; D remains ambiguous. This CDR3 contains 17 residues. The V gene's germline CDR1 is LGHDT and CDR2 YNNKEL (reference sequence). The V end lost 1 base, the J end lost 5 bases, and 20 bases lay between the germline ends. CDR3 amino acids: CASSQAGKKGVGETQYF. The CDR3 nucleotides are TGTGCCAGCAGCCAAGCTGGAAAGAAAGGAGTAGGGGAGACCCAGTACTTC.

This rearrangement joins TRBV7-3 to TRBJ1-6; 10 bases line up with TRBD1. V lost 5 bases to trimming and J lost 13 bases; unmatched junction nucleotides: 8. The CDR3 contains 14 residues. The germline gives CDR1 SGHTA, CDR2 FQGTGA. The CDR3 DNA reads TGTGCCAGCAGCCGACCGGGACAGGGGATGCCCCTCCACTTT. Protein sequence: CASSRPGQGMPLHF.